One sample yielded the 6 T cell receptor beta chains listed below, sequenced in a study of blood T cell repertoires in COVID-19. This table comes from immunoSEQ multiplex PCR, and its TCRdb copy is limited to in-frame clones, with some not included. The sample contains some 99,000 clones, roughly 80% of which appear only once. The source material was peripheral blood. The receptor set was obtained from a human donor in a cohort sampled during active or convalescent COVID-19.

The chain joins TRBV7-8 to TRBJ2-1; 8 bases fit TRBD2. Trimming took 0 bases from V and 3 from J; bases not matched to a gene: 10. The germline V gene has CDR1 SGHVS and CDR2 FQNEAQ. The CDR3 covers 18 residues. The CDR3: CASSLASSGSTLYNEQFF. The DNA for the CDR3 is TGTGCCAGCAGCTTAGCATCGAGCGGGAGTACCCTCTACAATGAGCAGTTCTTC. Variable domain in full (rest from reference TRBV7-8 and TRBJ2-1): GAGVSQSPRYKVAKRGQDVALRCDPISGHVSLFWYQQALGQGPEFLTYFQNEAQLDKSGLPSDRFFAERPEGSVSTLKIQRTQQEDSAVYLCASSLASSGSTLYNEQFFGPGTRLTVL.

The chain employs TRBV10-3 and TRBJ2-1; the D gene is possibly TRBD1 (6 bases). Trimming took 8 bases from V and 0 from J, leaving 11 bases between them. Germline V gives CDR1 ENHRY, CDR2 SYGVKD. The CDR3 is made up of 14 amino acids. CDR3 in amino acids: CAIATGSSYNEQFF. The CDR3 DNA follows: TGTGCCATCGCAACAGGGAGCTCCTACAATGAGCAGTTCTTC.

The chain has TRBV5-4 and TRBJ2-5, with TRBD1 as a possible D gene (5 bases). With 4 bases removed from V and 4 bases from J, the gap between germline ends came to 20 bases. This CDR3 has 16 amino acids. The V gene's germline CDR1 is SGHNT and CDR2 YYREEE (reference sequence). The CDR3 DNA sequence: TGTGCCAGCAGCCAGACTGTTACCCAAGGGGTAGAGACCCAGTACTTC. Amino acids: CASSQTVTQGVETQYF.

This chain uses TRBV7-6 with TRBJ2-3; 7 nucleotides line up with TRBD1. The junction had 9 bases not matched to a gene; V was cut back by 5 bases and J by 4 bases. CDR1 and CDR2 from the germline V gene are SGHVS and FNYEAQ. CDR3 length: 15 residues. CDR3 loop: CASSPPGQTSDTQYF. CDR3 bases: TGTGCCAGCAGCCCACCGGGACAGACGTCAGATACGCAGTATTTT.

This chain uses TRBV7-8 with TRBJ1-4; 8 nucleotides agree with TRBD1. The germline V gene encodes CDR1 SGHVS and CDR2 FQNEAQ. Germline trimming cut 6 bases from V and 0 bases from J; bases unmatched to any gene: 9. CDR3 length equals 17 residues. The CDR3 region has the DNA TGTGCCAGCAGATATCACGGACAGGGAGCAACTAATGAAAAACTGTTTTTT. Translation: CASRYHGQGATNEKLFF.

The chain links TRBV4-1 to TRBJ2-3, with TRBD1 as a possible D gene (7 bases). V gave up 1 base and J gave up 4 bases, with 12 bases separating them. The CDR3 is made up of 15 amino acids. CDR1 and CDR2 (germline): MGHRA, YSYEKL. CDR3 in amino acids: CASSQVFRGADTQYF. In nucleotides, the CDR3 is TGCGCCAGCAGCCAAGTATTCAGGGGGGCAGATACGCAGTATTTT.